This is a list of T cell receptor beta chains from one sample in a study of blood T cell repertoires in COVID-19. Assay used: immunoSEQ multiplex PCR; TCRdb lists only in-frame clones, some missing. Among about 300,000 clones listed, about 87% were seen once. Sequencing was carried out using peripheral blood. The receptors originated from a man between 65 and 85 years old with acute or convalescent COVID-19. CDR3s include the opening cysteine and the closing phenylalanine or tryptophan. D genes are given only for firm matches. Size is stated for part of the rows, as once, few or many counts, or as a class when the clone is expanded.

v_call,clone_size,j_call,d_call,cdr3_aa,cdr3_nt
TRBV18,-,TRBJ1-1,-,CASSRESVALNTEAFF,TGTGCCAGCTCAAGGGAGTCCGTGGCCCTCAACACTGAAGCTTTCTTT
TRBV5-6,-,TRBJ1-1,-,CASSLGTGGMNTEAFF,TGTGCCAGCAGCCTGGGGACGGGGGGAATGAACACTGAAGCTTTCTTT
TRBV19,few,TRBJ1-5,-,CASRQGQGRAENQPQHF,TGTGCCAGTAGGCAGGGGCAAGGCCGGGCGGAGAATCAGCCCCAGCATTTT
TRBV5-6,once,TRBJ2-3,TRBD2,CASHQRPSGRSGDTQYF,TGTGCCAGCCATCAAAGGCCTAGCGGGAGGAGTGGAGATACGCAGTATTTT
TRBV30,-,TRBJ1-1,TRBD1,CAWGRDRNTEAFF,TGTGCCTGGGGCCGGGACAGAAACACTGAAGCTTTCTTT
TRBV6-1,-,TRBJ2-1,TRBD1,CASSERGTGVGEQFF,TGTGCCAGCAGTGAAAGGGGGACAGGGGTCGGTGAGCAGTTCTTC
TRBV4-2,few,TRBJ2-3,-,CASSPTGFGDTQYF,TGTGCCAGCAGCCCCACAGGGTTCGGAGATACGCAGTATTTT
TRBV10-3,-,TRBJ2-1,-,CAISGSGYNEQFF,TGTGCCATCAGTGGATCGGGCTACAATGAGCAGTTCTTC
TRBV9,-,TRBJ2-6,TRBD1,CASSTPGQAAWGANVLTF,TGTGCCAGCAGTACCCCGGGACAGGCCGCTTGGGGGGCCAACGTCCTGACTTTC
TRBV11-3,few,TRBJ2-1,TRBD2,CASSSSSGPYNEQFF,TGTGCCAGCAGCTCATCTAGCGGGCCTTACAATGAGCAGTTCTTC
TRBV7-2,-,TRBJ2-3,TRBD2,CASRLTSGGASTDTQYF,TGTGCCAGCAGATTAACTAGCGGGGGGGCCAGCACAGATACGCAGTATTTT
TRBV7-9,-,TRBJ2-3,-,CASSLGTKDTQYF,TGTGCCAGCAGCTTAGGGACTAAAGATACGCAGTATTTT
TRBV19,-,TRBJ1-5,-,CASSDRYGSQPQHF,TGTGCCAGTAGCGACCGGTATGGGAGTCAGCCCCAGCATTTT
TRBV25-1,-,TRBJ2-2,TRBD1,CASGSGQGNTGELFF,TGTGCCAGCGGTTCCGGACAGGGAAACACCGGGGAGCTGTTTTTT
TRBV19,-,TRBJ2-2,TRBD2,CGAGGLNTGELFF,TGTGGAGCGGGGGGACTGAACACCGGGGAGCTGTTTTTT
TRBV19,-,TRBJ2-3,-,CASSLLRGDTQYF,TGTGCCAGTAGTCTACTTCGGGGAGATACGCAGTATTTT
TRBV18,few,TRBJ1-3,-,CASSPAPGNTIYF,TGTGCCAGCTCACCGGCCCCTGGAAACACCATATATTTT
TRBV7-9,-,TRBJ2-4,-,CASSLSPGGNIQYF,TGTGCCAGCAGCTTAAGTCCAGGAGGAAACATTCAGTACTTC
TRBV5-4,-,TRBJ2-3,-,CASSGQFTDTQYF,TGTGCCAGCAGCGGACAGTTCACAGATACGCAGTATTTT
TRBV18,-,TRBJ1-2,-,CASSPNRSYGYTF,TGTGCCAGCTCACCAAACAGAAGCTATGGCTACACCTTC
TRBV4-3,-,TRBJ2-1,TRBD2,CASSQDRVREGRSVQFF,TGCGCCAGCAGCCAAGATCGGGTGCGGGAGGGCCGGTCGGTACAGTTCTTC
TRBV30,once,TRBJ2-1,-,CAWSVSGRQFF,TGTGCCTGGAGTGTATCTGGCAGGCAGTTCTTC
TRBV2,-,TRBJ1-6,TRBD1,CASSELTGGSPLHF,TGTGCCAGCAGTGAACTGACAGGGGGATCACCCCTCCACTTT
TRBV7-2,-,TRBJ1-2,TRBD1,CASSRDREHGYTF,TGTGCCAGCAGCCGGGACAGGGAACATGGCTACACCTTC
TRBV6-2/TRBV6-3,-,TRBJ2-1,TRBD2,CASSYRGLANNEQFF,TGTGCCAGCAGTTACAGAGGACTAGCGAACAATGAGCAGTTCTTC
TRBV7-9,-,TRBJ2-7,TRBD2,CASSFLGGRDGTYEQYF,TGTGCCAGCAGCTTTCTAGGCGGGAGGGATGGGACCTACGAGCAGTACTTC
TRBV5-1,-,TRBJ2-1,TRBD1,CASSPDRATYNEQFF,TGCGCCAGCAGCCCGGACAGGGCAACCTACAATGAGCAGTTCTTC
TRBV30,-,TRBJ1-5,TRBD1,CAWGDRSTYQPQHF,TGTGCCTGGGGGGACAGGTCCACGTATCAGCCCCAGCATTTT
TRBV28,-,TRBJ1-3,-,CASSLGPPVGNTIYF,TGTGCCAGCAGTTTGGGGCCCCCGGTTGGAAACACCATATATTTT
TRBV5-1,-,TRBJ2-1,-,CASSLSFGGVYNEQFF,TGCGCCAGCAGCTTGTCCTTCGGGGGAGTATACAATGAGCAGTTCTTC
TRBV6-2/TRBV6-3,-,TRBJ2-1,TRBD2,CASSHAGGLRNEQFF,TGTGCCAGCAGTCATGCGGGGGGGTTAAGGAATGAGCAGTTCTTC
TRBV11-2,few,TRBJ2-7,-,CASSLKWFQGGYEQYF,TGTGCCAGCAGCTTAAAGTGGTTCCAGGGAGGCTACGAGCAGTACTTC
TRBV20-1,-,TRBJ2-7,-,CSAVDNTEQYF,TGCAGTGCTGTAGATAATACCGAGCAGTACTTC
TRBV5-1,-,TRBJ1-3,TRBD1,CASSLDGGQGASGNTIYF,TGCGCCAGCAGCTTGGATGGCGGCCAGGGGGCTTCTGGAAACACCATATATTTT
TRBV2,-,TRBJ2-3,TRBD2,CASRNLAGGYDTQYF,TGTGCCAGCAGAAACCTAGCGGGGGGTTATGATACGCAGTATTTT
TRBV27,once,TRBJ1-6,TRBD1,CASRTSDRVNSPLHF,TGTGCCAGCAGGACCTCGGACAGGGTTAATTCACCCCTCCACTTT
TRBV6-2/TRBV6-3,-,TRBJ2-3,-,CASSYSRDTQYF,TGTGCCAGCAGTTACTCCCGAGATACGCAGTATTTT
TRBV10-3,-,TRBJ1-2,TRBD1,CAISPETGNYGYTF,TGTGCCATCAGTCCCGAGACAGGGAACTATGGCTACACCTTC
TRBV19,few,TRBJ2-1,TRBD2,CASSIGLAGADNEQFF,TGTGCCAGTAGTATAGGGCTAGCGGGGGCCGACAATGAGCAGTTCTTC
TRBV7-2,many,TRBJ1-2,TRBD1,CASSLPGTAYGYTF,TGTGCCAGCAGCTTACCCGGGACAGCTTATGGCTACACCTTC
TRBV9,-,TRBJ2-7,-,CASSSFTGDEQYF,TGTGCCAGCAGCTCTTTTACGGGGGATGAGCAGTACTTC
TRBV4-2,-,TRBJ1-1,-,CASSQGEAYLEAFF,TGTGCCAGCAGCCAAGGGGAGGCGTACCTTGAAGCTTTCTTT
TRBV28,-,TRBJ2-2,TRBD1,CASSSAGQGDPGELFF,TGTGCCAGCAGCTCAGCCGGACAGGGCGATCCCGGGGAGCTGTTTTTT
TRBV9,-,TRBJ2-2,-,CASSQGAWEWELFF,TGTGCCAGCAGCCAGGGTGCGTGGGAATGGGAGCTGTTTTTT
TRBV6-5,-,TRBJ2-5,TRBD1,CASKRQGGETQYF,TGTGCCAGCAAAAGACAGGGTGGAGAGACCCAGTACTTC
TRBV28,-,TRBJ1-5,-,CASSSGTRWLYQSNQPQHF,TGTGCCAGCAGTTCGGGGACACGGTGGTTGTACCAAAGCAATCAGCCCCAGCATTTT
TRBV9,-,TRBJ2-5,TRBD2,CASSPGLAEETQYF,TGTGCCAGCAGCCCAGGACTAGCTGAAGAGACCCAGTACTTC
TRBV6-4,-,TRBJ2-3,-,CASSPTGLGTDTQYF,TGTGCCAGCAGTCCCACAGGGCTGGGCACAGATACGCAGTATTTT
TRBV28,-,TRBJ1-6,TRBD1,CASSLWGQGLRSPLHF,TGTGCCAGCAGTTTATGGGGACAGGGGTTACGTTCACCCCTCCACTTT
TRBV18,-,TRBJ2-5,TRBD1,CASSPRGTVQETQYF,TGTGCCAGCTCACCACGGGGGACAGTCCAAGAGACCCAGTACTTC
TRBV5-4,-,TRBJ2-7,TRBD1,CASSSGQGAWEQYF,TGTGCCAGCAGCTCGGGACAGGGGGCCTGGGAGCAGTACTTC
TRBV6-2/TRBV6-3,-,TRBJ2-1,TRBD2,CASSPSGRAFNEQFF,TGTGCCAGCAGTCCCAGCGGGAGGGCCTTCAATGAGCAGTTCTTC
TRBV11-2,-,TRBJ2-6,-,CASSLSGAGANVLTF,TGTGCCAGCAGCTTATCAGGGGCTGGGGCCAACGTCCTGACTTTC
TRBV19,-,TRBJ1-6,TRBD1,CASSSKTGALSPLHF,TGTGCCAGTAGTTCTAAGACAGGGGCGCTCTCACCCCTCCACTTT
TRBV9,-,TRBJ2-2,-,CASSVGELTSTGELFF,TGTGCCAGCAGCGTAGGGGAGCTAACCAGTACCGGGGAGCTGTTTTTT
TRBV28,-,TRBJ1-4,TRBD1,CASNDRGNEKLFF,TGTGCCAGCAACGACAGGGGAAATGAAAAACTGTTTTTT
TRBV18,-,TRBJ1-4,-,CASSRFWEEANEKLFF,TGTGCCAGCTCCCGCTTTTGGGAGGAGGCTAATGAAAAACTGTTTTTT
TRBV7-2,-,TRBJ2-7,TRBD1,CASSSRSRGQGGEQYF,TGTGCCAGCAGCTCCCGTTCCCGAGGACAGGGGGGTGAGCAGTACTTC
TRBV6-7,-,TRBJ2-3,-,CANPLQEGFTDTQYF,TGTGCCAATCCATTACAGGAAGGCTTCACAGATACGCAGTATTTT
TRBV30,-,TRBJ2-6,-,CAWRESGANVLTF,TGTGCCTGGCGGGAGTCTGGGGCCAACGTCCTGACTTTC